The clone carrying this T cell receptor beta chain was found many times. As yet, its antigen is unknown. Breast cancer patients provided tissue from their axillary draining lymph nodes. Each CDR3 protein is one row after TCRdb ran MiXCR on the multiplex PCR reads. The profile shows fewer than 150,000 distinct CDR3 sequences, 20% to 25% of them singletons. The V gene's germline CDR1 is SGHVS and CDR2 FQNEAQ. The CDR3 is 16 amino acids. The V gene end was trimmed by 3 bases and the J gene end by 5 bases; junction bases not matched to a gene: 12. This entry is derived from a study of breast tumors, draining lymph nodes, adjacent tissues. Findings and caveats of the study: Tumor repertoires ranked between lymph nodes and nontumor tissue in diversity, with V and J gene preferences. Tumor T cell lymph node origin was a supported hypothesis, not proven.

The clonotype comes from a female donor with breast cancer. Some clones in this sample may be carry-over from other donors' samples. The gene calls are TRBV7-8 and TRBJ2-5; 7 bases match TRBD2. Sequenced sample: axillary lymph node tissue. CDR3 loop: CASSFPRTQGGETQYF. In DNA form, the CDR3 reads TGTGCCAGCAGCTTCCCTAGGACCCAGGGAGGGGAGACCCAGTACTTC. Based on the CDR3 plus reference TRBV7-8 and TRBJ2-5, the full variable domain is GAGVSQSPRYKVAKRGQDVALRCDPISGHVSLFWYQQALGQGPEFLTYFQNEAQLDKSGLPSDRFFAERPEGSVSTLKIQRTQQEDSAVYLCASSFPRTQGGETQYFGPGTRLLVL.